This record concerns one T cell receptor beta chain sequence. Mismatch with germline at one junction end may stem from a read error. The source of the sample is a study of T-cell memory formation after mild COVID-19. About the research overall: Clustering of TCRs was largely donor specific.

Per germline, CDR1 ENHRY and CDR2 SYGVKD. CDR3 length equals 16 residues. From the 5' RACE reads, TCRdb called clonotypes with MiXCR, one entry per CDR3 protein. The data contain under 600,000 distinct CDR3 sequences, about a fifth of them singletons. The rearrangement uses TRBV10-3 and TRBJ1-1, with 10 nucleotides matching TRBD1. The source of this sequence is an adult woman who had mild COVID-19 (a few samples of this study predate the infection). Cell type and time point are not known. Sequences were obtained from PBMCs or a T cell subset sorted from them (not recorded which). CDR3 bases: TGTGCCATCAGTCGACAGGGGGCTGTGAGTAGCACTGAAGATTTCTTT. Translated: CAISRQGAVSSTEDFF.